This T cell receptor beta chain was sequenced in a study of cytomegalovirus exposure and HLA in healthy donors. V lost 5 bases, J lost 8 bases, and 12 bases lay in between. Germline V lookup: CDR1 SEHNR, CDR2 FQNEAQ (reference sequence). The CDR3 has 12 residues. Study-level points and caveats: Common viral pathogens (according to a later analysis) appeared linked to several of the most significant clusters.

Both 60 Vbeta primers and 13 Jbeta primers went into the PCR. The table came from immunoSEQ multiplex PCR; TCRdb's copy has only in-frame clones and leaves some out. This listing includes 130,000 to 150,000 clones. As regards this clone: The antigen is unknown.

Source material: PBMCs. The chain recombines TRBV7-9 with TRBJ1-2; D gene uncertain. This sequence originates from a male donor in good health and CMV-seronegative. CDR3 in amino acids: CASSPSDLGYTF. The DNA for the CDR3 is TGTGCCAGCAGCCCCAGCGATCTGGGCTACACCTTC.